The next 5 T cell receptor beta chains were all read from a single sample in a study of T cells in Graves' hyperthyroidism and ophthalmopathy. Researchers took RNA transcripts and amplified the TCR beta CDR3 regions from them. During a first-round RT-PCR of the TCR CDR3, the HTBI primer set was used. TCRdb recomputed calls from the multiplex PCR reads with MiXCR, one row per CDR3 protein. The sample lists roughly 630,000 distinct CDR3 sequences, roughly 14% occurring once. Sequences were obtained from blood. The source of these receptors is a woman aged 25 to 39 with Graves' hyperthyroidism.

This clonotype showed up just a few times. This chain links TRBV5-1 with TRBJ2-7, with a possible D match to TRBD1 (7 bases). From germline, CDR1 is SGHRS and CDR2 YFSETQ. CDR3 size: 14 residues. V lost 0 bases, J lost 5 bases, and 12 bases lay in between. The CDR3 nucleotides are TGCGCCAGCAGCTTGGTTGTCAGGGGGGACGAGCAGTACTTC. This encodes CASSLVVRGDEQYF.

This clonotype appeared many times. This chain uses TRBV28 with TRBJ2-7; 7 bases are shared with TRBD2. The CDR3 sequence is 14 residues long. Germline CDR1 reads MDHEN; CDR2 reads SYDVKM. The trim removed 8 bases at V and 3 bases at J, leaving 10 bases unmatched. The CDR3 spells CASLPSGIVYEQYF. CDR3 DNA sequence: TGTGCCAGCCTACCGAGCGGGATTGTCTACGAGCAGTACTTC.

This clonotype was counted a single time. A read error may be the cause here, since a much bigger clone is one base away. The chain employs TRBV18 and TRBJ1-6, with 8 bases identical to TRBD1. From germline, CDR1 is KGHSH and CDR2 LQKENI. The CDR3 is 15 residues long. V was pared by 8 bases and J by 0 bases, with 3 bases of the junction left unmatched. The CDR3 DNA sequence: TGTGCCAGCACGGGACAGGCCTCCTATAATTCACCCCTCCACTTT. It translates to CASTGQASYNSPLHF.

This clonotype was observed a few times. V and J are TRBV7-2 and TRBJ1-3; D is perhaps TRBD1 (5 bases). The V end was cut by 3 bases, the J end by 8 bases, with 11 bases between. This CDR3 spans 13 amino acids. Germline CDR1 is SGHTA and CDR2 is FQGNSA. CDR3 in amino acids: CASSFGTQDTIYF. The CDR3 coding sequence is TGTGCCAGCAGCTTCGGGACTCAAGACACCATATATTTT. The entire variable domain, with the rest obtained from reference TRBV7-2 and TRBJ1-3, is as follows: GAGVSQSPSNKVTEKGKDVELRCDPISGHTALYWYRQSLGQGLEFLIYFQGNSAPDKSGLPSDRFSAERTGGSVSTLTIQRTQQEDSAVYLCASSFGTQDTIYFGEGSWLTVV.

This clonotype was observed a few times. The rearrangement joins TRBV14 to TRBJ2-2; D not resolved. Germline V CDR1 and CDR2: SGHDN, FVKESK. The CDR3 contains 16 residues. Trimming removed 0 bases at V and 4 bases at J, with 12 bases between. The CDR3 DNA reads TGTGCCAGCAGCCAAGAAGAGGCCCCGGGCACCGGGGAGCTGTTTTTT. Translated, it gives CASSQEEAPGTGELFF. The complete variable domain, with remaining parts taken from reference TRBV14 and TRBJ2-2, reads EAGVTQFPSHSVIEKGQTVTLRCDPISGHDNLYWYRRVMGKEIKFLLHFVKESKQDESGMPNNRFLAERTGGTYSTLKVQPAELEDSGVYFCASSQEEAPGTGELFFGEGSRLTVL.